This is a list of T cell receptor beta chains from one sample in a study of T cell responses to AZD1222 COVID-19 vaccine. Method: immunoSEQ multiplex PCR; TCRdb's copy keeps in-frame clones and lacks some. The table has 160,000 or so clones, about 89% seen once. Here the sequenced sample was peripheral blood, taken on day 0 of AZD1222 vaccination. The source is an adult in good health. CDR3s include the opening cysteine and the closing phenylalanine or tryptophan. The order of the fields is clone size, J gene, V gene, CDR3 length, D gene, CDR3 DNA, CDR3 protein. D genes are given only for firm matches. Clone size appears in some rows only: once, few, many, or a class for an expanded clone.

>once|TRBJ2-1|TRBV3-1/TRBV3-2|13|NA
TGTGCCAGCAGCCAAGAGCCAGTGGGGGGGCAGTTCTTC
CASSQEPVGGQFF
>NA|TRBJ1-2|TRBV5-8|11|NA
TGTGCCAGCAGCTTGTTGAAACAGGCCAACTTC
CASSLLKQANF
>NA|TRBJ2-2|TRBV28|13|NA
TGTGCCAGCAGTTTATCGGCTAGTTGGGAGCTGTTTTTT
CASSLSASWELFF
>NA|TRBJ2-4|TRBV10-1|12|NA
TGCGCCAGCAGCGATCTAAGGAACATTCAGTACTTC
CASSDLRNIQYF
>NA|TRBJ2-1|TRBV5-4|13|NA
TGTGCCAGCAGCTTGGTCAGGGGCAATGAGCAGTTCTTC
CASSLVRGNEQFF
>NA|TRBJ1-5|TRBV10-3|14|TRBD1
TGTGCCATCAAAAAGGGACAGGGGGACCAGCCCCAGCATTTT
CAIKKGQGDQPQHF
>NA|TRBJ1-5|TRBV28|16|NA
TGTGCCAGCAGTTTGATGGGCAGGTGGGGCAATCAGCCCCAGCATTTT
CASSLMGRWGNQPQHF
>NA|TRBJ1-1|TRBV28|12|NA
TGTGCCAGCAGTTTAAAGAGGGGAGGAGCTTTCTTT
CASSLKRGGAFF
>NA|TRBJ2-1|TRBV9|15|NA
TGTGCCAGCAGCGTAGTGTCAGGAAACGCCAATGAGCAGTTCTTC
CASSVVSGNANEQFF
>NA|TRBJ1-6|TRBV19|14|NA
TGTGCCAGTAGTATAGGGACGGATAATTCACCCCTCCACTTT
CASSIGTDNSPLHF
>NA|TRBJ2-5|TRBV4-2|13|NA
TGTGCCAGCAGCCAAGAACTAAGGGAGACCCAGTACTTC
CASSQELRETQYF